Given below is one T cell receptor beta chain in context. This record belongs to a study of blood T cell repertoires in COVID-19. Study-wide context: Italy, Spain and the United States were the sources of the convalescent and acute COVID-19 samples. T cells, B-cell-depleted T cells, or PBMCs supplied cDNA or gDNA.

Authors' methods: Amplification from reference gene primers served as the basis for estimated nucleated cell counts. The table came from immunoSEQ multiplex PCR; TCRdb's copy has only in-frame clones and leaves some out. That table furnishes V, J and clone size, whereas the DNA furnished D and trimming. Of about 30,000 clones listed, roughly nine tenths were seen once; the top ten hold under 2.5%. This clonotype was obtained from a man aged 50 or older with active COVID-19. Sequencing was performed on peripheral blood.

Here the CDR3 DNA reads TGTGCCAGCAGCTTATTGGGACAGGGGGTTTCCTACGAGCAGTACTTC. Protein product: CASSLLGQGVSYEQYF. This chain links TRBV7-8 with TRBJ2-7, with 11 positions matching TRBD1. V shed 2 bases and J 1 base; nucleotides not matched to a gene: 4. In germline, CDR1 is SGHVS, CDR2 FQNEAQ. CDR3 length: 16 residues.